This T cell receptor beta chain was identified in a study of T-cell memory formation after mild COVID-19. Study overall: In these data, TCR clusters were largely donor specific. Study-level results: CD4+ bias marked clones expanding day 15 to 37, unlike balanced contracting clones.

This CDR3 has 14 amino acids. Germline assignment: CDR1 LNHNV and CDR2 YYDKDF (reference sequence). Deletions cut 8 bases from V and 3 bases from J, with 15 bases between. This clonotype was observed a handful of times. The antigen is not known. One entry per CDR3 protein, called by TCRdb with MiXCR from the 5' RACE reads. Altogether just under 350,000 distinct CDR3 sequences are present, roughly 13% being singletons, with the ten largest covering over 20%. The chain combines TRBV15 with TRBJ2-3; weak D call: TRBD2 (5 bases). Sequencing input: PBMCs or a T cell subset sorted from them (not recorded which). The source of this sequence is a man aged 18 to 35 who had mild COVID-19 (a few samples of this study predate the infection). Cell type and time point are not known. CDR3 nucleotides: TGTGCCACCCGCCTCCGGGATGGGACAGATACGCAGTATTTT. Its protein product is CATRLRDGTDTQYF.